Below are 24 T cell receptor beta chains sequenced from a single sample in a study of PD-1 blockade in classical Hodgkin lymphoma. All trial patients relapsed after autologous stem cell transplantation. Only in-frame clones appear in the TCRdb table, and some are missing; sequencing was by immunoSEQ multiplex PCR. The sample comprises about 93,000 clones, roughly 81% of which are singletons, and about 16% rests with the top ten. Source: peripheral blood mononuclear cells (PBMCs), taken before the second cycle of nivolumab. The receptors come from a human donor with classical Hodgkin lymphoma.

The CDR3 region is CASSYSKARSSYEQYF. The CDR3 DNA follows: TGTGCCAGCAGTTACTCGAAGGCCAGGAGCTCCTACGAGCAGTACTTC. The genes are TRBV6-5 and TRBJ2-5, with D unresolved. The DNA end lines up better with TRBJ2-7; the J call may be wrong. This CDR3 is 16 amino acids long. From germline, CDR1 is MNHEY and CDR2 SVGAGI.

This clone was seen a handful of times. CDR3 sequence: CASSYLAGVGYEQYF. DNA of the CDR3: TGTGCCAGCAGTTACTTGGCAGGAGTTGGGTACGAGCAGTACTTC. The chain combines TRBV6-6 with TRBJ2-7; D remains ambiguous. CDR3 size: 15 residues. The V end lost 1 base, the J end lost 4 bases, and 14 bases lay between the germline ends. CDR1 and CDR2 from the germline V gene are MNHNY and SVGAGI (reference sequence).

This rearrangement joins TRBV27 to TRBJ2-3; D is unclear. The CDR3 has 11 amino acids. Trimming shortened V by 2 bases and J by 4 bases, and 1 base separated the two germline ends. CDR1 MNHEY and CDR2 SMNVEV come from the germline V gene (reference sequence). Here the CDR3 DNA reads TGTGCCAGCAGTTTAGCAGATACGCAGTATTTT. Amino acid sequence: CASSLADTQYF.

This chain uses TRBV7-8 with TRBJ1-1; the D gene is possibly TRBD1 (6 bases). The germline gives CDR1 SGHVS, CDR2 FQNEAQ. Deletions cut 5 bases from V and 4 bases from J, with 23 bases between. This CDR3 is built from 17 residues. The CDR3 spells CASSPAQGGMKVTEAFF. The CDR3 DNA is TGTGCCAGCAGCCCGGCTCAAGGGGGGATGAAGGTCACTGAAGCTTTCTTT.

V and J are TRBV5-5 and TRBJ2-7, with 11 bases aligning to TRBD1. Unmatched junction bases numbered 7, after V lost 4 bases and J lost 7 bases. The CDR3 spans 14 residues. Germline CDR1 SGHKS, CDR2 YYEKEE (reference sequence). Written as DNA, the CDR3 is TGTGCCAGCAGCAGAGGACAGGGGGCTGAGGAGCAGTACTTC. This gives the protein CASSRGQGAEEQYF.

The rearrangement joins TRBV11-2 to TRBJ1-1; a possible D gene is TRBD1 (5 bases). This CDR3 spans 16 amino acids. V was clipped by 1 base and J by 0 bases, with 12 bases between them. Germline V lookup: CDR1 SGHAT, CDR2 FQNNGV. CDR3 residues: CASSLGPRGLNTEAFF. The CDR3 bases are TGTGCCAGCAGCTTAGGCCCCCGGGGGTTGAACACTGAAGCTTTCTTT. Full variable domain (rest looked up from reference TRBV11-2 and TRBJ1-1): EAGVAQSPRYKIIEKRQSVAFWCNPISGHATLYWYQQILGQGPKLLIQFQNNGVVDDSQLPKDRFSAERLKGVDSTLKIQPAKLEDSAVYLCASSLGPRGLNTEAFFGQGTRLTVV.

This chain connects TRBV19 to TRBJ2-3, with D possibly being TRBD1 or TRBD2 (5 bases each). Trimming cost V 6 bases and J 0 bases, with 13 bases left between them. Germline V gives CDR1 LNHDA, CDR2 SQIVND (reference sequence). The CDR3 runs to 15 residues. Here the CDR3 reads CASSGTVVSTDTQYF. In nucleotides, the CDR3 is TGTGCCAGTAGCGGGACGGTCGTCAGCACAGATACGCAGTATTTT. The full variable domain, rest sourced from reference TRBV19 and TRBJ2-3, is DGGITQSPKYLFRKEGQNVTLSCEQNLNHDAMYWYRQDPGQGLRLIYYSQIVNDFQKGDIAEGYSVSREKKESFPLTVTSAQKNPTAFYLCASSGTVVSTDTQYFGPGTRLTVL.

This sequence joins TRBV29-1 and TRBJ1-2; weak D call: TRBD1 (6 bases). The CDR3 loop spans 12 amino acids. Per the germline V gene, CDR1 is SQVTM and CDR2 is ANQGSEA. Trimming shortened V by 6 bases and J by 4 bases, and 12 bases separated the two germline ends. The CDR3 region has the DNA TGCAGCGTCGCCGGACAGCCCTATGGCTACACCTTC. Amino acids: CSVAGQPYGYTF.

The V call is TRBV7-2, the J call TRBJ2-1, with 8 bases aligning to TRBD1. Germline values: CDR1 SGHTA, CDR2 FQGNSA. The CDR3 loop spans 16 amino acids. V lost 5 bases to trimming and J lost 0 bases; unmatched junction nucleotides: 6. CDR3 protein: CASSKSGGPSYNEQFF. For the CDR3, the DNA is TGTGCCAGCAGCAAGTCAGGGGGCCCCTCCTACAATGAGCAGTTCTTC.

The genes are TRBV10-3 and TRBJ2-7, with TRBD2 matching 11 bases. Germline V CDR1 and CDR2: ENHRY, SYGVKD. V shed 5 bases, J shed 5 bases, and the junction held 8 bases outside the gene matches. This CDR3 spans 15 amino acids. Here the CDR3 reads CAISLLAGGPDEQYF. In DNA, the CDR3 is TGTGCCATCAGTCTCTTAGCGGGAGGGCCCGACGAGCAGTACTTC.

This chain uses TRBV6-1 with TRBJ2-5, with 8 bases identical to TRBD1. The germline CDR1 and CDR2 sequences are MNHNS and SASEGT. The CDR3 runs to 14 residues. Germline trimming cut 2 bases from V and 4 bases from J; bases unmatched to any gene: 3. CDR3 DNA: TGTGCCAGCAGTGAAACAACAGGGGGAGAGACCCAGTACTTC. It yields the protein CASSETTGGETQYF.

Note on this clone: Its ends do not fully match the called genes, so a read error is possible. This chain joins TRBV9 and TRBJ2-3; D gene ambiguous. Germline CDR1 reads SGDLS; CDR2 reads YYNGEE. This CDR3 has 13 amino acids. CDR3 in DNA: TGTGCCAGCAGCGTAGTCCCCACAAATACGCAGTATTTT. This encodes CASSVVPTNTQYF.

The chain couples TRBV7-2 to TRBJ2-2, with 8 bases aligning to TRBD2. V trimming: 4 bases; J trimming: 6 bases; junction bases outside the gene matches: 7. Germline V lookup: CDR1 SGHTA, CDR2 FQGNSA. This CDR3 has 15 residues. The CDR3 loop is CASSWSGRRSGELFF. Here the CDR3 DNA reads TGTGCCAGCAGCTGGAGCGGGAGAAGGTCCGGGGAGCTGTTTTTT.

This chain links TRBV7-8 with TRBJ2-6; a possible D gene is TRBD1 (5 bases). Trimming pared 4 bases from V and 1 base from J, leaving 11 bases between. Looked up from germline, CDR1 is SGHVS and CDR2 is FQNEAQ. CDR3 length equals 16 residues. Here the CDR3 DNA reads TGTGCCAGCAGCTACCCCACAGGATCTGGGGCCAACGTCCTGACTTTC. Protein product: CASSYPTGSGANVLTF.

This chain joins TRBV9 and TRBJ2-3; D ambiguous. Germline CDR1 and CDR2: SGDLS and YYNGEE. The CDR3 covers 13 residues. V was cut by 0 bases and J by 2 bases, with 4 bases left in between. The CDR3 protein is CASSVANTDTQYF. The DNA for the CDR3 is TGTGCCAGCAGCGTAGCTAACACAGATACGCAGTATTTT.

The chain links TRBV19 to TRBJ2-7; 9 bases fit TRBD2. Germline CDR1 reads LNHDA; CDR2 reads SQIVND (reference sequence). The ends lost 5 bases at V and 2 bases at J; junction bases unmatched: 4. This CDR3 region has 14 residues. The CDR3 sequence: CASSRTSATYEQYF. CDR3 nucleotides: TGTGCCAGTAGTCGGACTAGCGCAACCTACGAGCAGTACTTC.

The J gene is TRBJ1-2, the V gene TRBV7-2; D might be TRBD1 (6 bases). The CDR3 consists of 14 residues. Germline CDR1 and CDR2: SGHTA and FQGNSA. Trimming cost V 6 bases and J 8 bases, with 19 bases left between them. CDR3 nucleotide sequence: TGTGCCAGCAGACGCCACACAGGGTCAGAGGGCTACACCTTC. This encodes CASRRHTGSEGYTF.

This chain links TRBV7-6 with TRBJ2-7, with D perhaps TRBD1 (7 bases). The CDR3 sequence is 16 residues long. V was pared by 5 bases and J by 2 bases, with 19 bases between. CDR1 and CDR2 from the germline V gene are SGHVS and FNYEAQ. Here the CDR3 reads CASSPIQGWGAYEQYF. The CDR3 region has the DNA TGTGCCAGCAGCCCCATACAGGGGTGGGGGGCCTACGAGCAGTACTTC.

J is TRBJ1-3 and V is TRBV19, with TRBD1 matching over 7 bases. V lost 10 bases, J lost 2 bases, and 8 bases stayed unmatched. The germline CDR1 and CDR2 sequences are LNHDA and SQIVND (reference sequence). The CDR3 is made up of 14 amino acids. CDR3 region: CATKQGSPGNTIYF. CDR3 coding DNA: TGTGCCACCAAACAGGGGAGTCCTGGAAACACCATATATTTT.

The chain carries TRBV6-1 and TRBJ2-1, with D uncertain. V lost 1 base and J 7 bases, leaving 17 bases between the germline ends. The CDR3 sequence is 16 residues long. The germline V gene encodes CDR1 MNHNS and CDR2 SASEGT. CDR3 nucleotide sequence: TGTGCCAGCAGTGAAGAGGACCCGGGCCTGGGGAATGAGCAGTTCTTC. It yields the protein CASSEEDPGLGNEQFF.

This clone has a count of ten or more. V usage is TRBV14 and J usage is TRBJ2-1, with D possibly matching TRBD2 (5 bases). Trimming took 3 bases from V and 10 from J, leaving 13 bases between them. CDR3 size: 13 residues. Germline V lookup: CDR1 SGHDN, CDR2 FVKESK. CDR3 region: CASSHVSVTEQFF. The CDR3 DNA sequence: TGTGCCAGCAGCCACGTTAGCGTAACGGAGCAGTTCTTC.

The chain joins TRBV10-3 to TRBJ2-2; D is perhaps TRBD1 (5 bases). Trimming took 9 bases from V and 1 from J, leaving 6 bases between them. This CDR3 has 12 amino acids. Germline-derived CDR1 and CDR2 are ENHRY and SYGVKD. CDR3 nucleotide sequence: TGTGCCATAGGACAGAACACCGGGGAGCTGTTTTTT. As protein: CAIGQNTGELFF.

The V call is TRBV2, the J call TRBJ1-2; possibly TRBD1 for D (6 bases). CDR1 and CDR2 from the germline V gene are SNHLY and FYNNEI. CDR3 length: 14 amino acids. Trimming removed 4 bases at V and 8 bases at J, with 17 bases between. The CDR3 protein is CASSAGPNRDGYTF. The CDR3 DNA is TGTGCCAGCAGTGCTGGTCCTAACAGGGACGGCTACACCTTC.

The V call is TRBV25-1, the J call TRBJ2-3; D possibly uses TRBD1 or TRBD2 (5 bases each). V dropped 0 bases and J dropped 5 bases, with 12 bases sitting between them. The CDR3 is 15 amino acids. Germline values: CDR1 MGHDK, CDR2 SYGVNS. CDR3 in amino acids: CASSEYGASLDTQYF. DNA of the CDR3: TGTGCCAGCAGTGAATATGGGGCTAGCTTAGATACGCAGTATTTT.